A single sample is the source of the 14 T cell receptor beta chains below, sequenced in a study of radiotherapy plus CTLA-4 blockade in lung cancer. TCRdb keeps only in-frame clones here, not all; method: immunoSEQ multiplex PCR. There are roughly 120,000 clones in the sample; more than 65% occur only once, and around 3% lies in the top ten. The specimen was peripheral blood, collected from a patient treated with radiotherapy plus ipilimumab. These receptors were taken from a human donor with non-small cell lung cancer that progressed on radiotherapy plus ipilimumab. Some clones in this sample may be carry-over from other donors' samples.

This clone occurred a few times. V and J are TRBV29-1 and TRBJ2-3, with 8 nucleotides matching TRBD2. Unmatched junction bases numbered 8, after V lost 6 bases and J lost 3 bases. The CDR3 is made up of 14 amino acids. The germline CDR1 and CDR2 sequences are SQVTM and ANQGSEA. The CDR3 DNA sequence: TGCAGCGTCTTGAGCGCGGGGGGTACAGATACGCAGTATTTT. Its protein product is CSVLSAGGTDTQYF.

In this sample, this clone turned up a few times. The chain links TRBV5-6 to TRBJ2-7; D may be TRBD1 (5 bases). Germline CDR1 reads SGHDT; CDR2 reads YYEEEE. Trimming shortened V by 4 bases and J by 2 bases, and 19 bases separated the two germline ends. There are 16 residues in the CDR3. Here the CDR3 reads CASSRRVDRQTYEQYF. For the CDR3, the DNA is TGTGCCAGCAGCCGTAGGGTTGACAGACAAACCTACGAGCAGTACTTC.

The rearrangement links TRBV9 to TRBJ2-5; 9 nucleotides match TRBD2. V was pared by 0 bases and J by 1 base, with 4 bases of the junction left unmatched. The germline gives CDR1 SGDLS, CDR2 YYNGEE. CDR3 length: 16 amino acids. The CDR3 nucleotides are TGTGCCAGCAGCGTAGGGAGCGGGGGGAGCCAAGAGACCCAGTACTTC. Translating it yields CASSVGSGGSQETQYF.

The sample holds a few counts of this clone. This chain links TRBV13 with TRBJ1-2, with D perhaps TRBD1 (5 bases). V lost 5 bases, J lost 3 bases, and 13 bases lay in between. Looked up from germline, CDR1 is PRHDT and CDR2 is FYEKMQ (reference sequence). The CDR3 is 14 amino acids. The DNA of the CDR3 is TGTGCCAGCAGCGTGCAGGGTGCGTACTATGGCTACACCTTC. Its protein product is CASSVQGAYYGYTF.

Turning to this clone: A much bigger clone sits one base away, suggesting this may be a read error. This chain uses TRBV7-3 with TRBJ2-7; 10 bases fit TRBD1. After removal of 5 bases from V and 3 bases from J, the junction contained 7 bases not matched to a gene. Germline V gene data show CDR1 as SGHTA and CDR2 as FQGTGA. There are 15 residues in the CDR3. CDR3 DNA: TGTGCCAGCAGCGCCGGGACAGGGGAAGGCTACGAGCAGTACTTC. Translating it yields CASSAGTGEGYEQYF.

The chain uses TRBV7-2 and TRBJ1-5; D gene ambiguous. The CDR3 is 13 residues long. V lost 5 bases and J 5 bases, leaving 10 bases between the germline ends. From germline, CDR1 is SGHTA and CDR2 FQGNSA. CDR3 sequence reads: CASSRRGDQPQHF. In DNA, the CDR3 is TGTGCCAGCAGCCGTCGTGGAGATCAGCCCCAGCATTTT.

The chain links TRBV19 to TRBJ1-3; weak D call: TRBD1 (5 bases). The V end lost 5 bases, the J end lost 3 bases, and 17 bases lay between the germline ends. CDR3 size: 16 residues. CDR1 is LNHDA, CDR2 SQIVND, per germline (reference sequence). This chain's CDR3 is CASSPPGGFDGNTIYF. Here the CDR3 DNA reads TGTGCCAGTAGTCCTCCGGGGGGTTTTGATGGAAACACCATATATTTT.

The rearrangement joins TRBV9 to TRBJ2-2; the match to TRBD1 covers 7 bases. J was trimmed by 7 bases and V by 0 bases; bases with no gene match: 9. The CDR3 covers 16 residues. Germline lookup yields CDR1 SGDLS and CDR2 YYNGEE. The CDR3 loop reads CASSVGETGWGGELFF. The CDR3 region has the DNA TGTGCCAGCAGCGTAGGCGAGACAGGGTGGGGCGGGGAGCTGTTTTTT.

The V and J genes are TRBV29-1 and TRBJ2-6, with D unclear. Trimming stripped 3 bases from V and 1 base from J, with 7 bases between. The CDR3 has 14 amino acids. Germline CDR1 reads SQVTM; CDR2 reads ANQGSEA. This CDR3 reads CSVDDGSGANVLTF. CDR3 bases: TGCAGCGTTGATGACGGATCTGGGGCCAACGTCCTGACTTTC.

The V and J genes are TRBV13 and TRBJ2-1; 7 bases are shared with TRBD1. V dropped 5 bases and J dropped 12; count of bases not matched to a gene: 19. The V gene's germline CDR1 is PRHDT and CDR2 FYEKMQ (reference sequence). This CDR3 region has 16 residues. This chain's CDR3 is CASSPESRQGSIGQFF. CDR3 DNA sequence: TGTGCCAGCAGCCCCGAATCGCGACAGGGTTCAATAGGGCAGTTCTTC.

This clone has more than one count but fewer than ten. The rearrangement joins TRBV9 to TRBJ2-1; 8 nucleotides match TRBD2. Germline trimming cut 2 bases from V and 9 bases from J; bases unmatched to any gene: 1. The CDR3 totals 12 residues. Looked up from germline, CDR1 is SGDLS and CDR2 is YYNGEE. CDR3 sequence: CASSVSGVEQFF. CDR3 nucleotide sequence: TGTGCCAGCAGCGTTAGCGGGGTTGAGCAGTTCTTC.

The gene calls are TRBV7-2 and TRBJ1-4; perhaps TRBD1 as D (6 bases). Germline loops: CDR1 SGHTA, CDR2 FQGNSA. Deletions cut 2 bases from V and 7 bases from J, with 11 bases between. This CDR3 is 14 amino acids long. The CDR3 is CASSLQGRGEKLFF. The CDR3, as DNA: TGTGCCAGCAGCTTACAGGGGAGAGGTGAAAAACTGTTTTTT.

V and J are TRBV4-2 and TRBJ1-4, with 9 bases aligning to TRBD1. V shed 1 base, J shed 8 bases, and the junction held 8 bases outside the gene matches. Germline V gene data show CDR1 as LGHNA and CDR2 as YNFKEQ. The CDR3 is made up of 16 amino acids. The CDR3 here is CASSQVDGTGLEKLFF. The CDR3 nucleotides are TGTGCCAGCAGCCAAGTCGACGGGACAGGGTTAGAAAAACTGTTTTTT.

This chain connects TRBV5-6 to TRBJ2-5; 7 bases match TRBD1. Trimming cost V 7 bases and J 4 bases; bases outside gene matches: 7. Germline V gene sequence: CDR1 SGHDT, CDR2 YYEEEE. CDR3 length equals 13 residues. The CDR3 here is CASGRDSPETQYF. The CDR3 DNA reads as TGTGCCAGCGGACGGGACAGCCCAGAGACCCAGTACTTC.